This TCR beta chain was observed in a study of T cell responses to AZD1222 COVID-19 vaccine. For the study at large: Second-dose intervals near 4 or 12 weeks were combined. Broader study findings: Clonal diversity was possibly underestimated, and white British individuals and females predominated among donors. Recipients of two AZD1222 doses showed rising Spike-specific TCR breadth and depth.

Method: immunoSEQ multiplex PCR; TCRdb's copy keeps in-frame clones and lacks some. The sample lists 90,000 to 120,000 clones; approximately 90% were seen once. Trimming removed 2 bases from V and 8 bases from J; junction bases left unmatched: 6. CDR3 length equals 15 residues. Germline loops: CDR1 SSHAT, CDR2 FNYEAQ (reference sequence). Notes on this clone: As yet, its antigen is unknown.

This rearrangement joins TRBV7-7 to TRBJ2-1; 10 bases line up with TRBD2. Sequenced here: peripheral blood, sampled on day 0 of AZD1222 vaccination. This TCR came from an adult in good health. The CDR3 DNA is TGTGCCAGCAGCTTATCTAGCGGGGGACAGGATGAGCAGTTCTTC. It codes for CASSLSSGGQDEQFF.